This entry concerns a single TCR beta chain. Its recognized antigen is unknown. Per-base qualities were not stored, and no clone one base away is much larger. A patient counted as having stable Graves' hyperthyroidism if no progression to ophthalmopathy occurred over 18 months of follow-up. Hyperthyroidism patients were aged 18 to 65 years and newly diagnosed, with disease duration of less than 2 months. Exclusion was applied to patients with uncontrolled infections, other autoimmune diseases, pregnancy or lactation. Diagnoses were established on the basis of clinical symptoms, serum thyroxine and TRAb, thyroid ultrasound, and orbital computed tomography. PBMCs were isolated from 8 to 10 ml of fresh peripheral blood by Ficoll-Paque density gradient centrifugation. Total RNA was extracted using Trizol reagent, and RNA quality was assessed on an Agilent 2100 Bioanalyzer. V lost 5 bases and J lost 3 bases, and the count of bases not matched to a germline gene is 12. There are 16 amino acids in the CDR3, from cysteine to phenylalanine inclusive. Only CDR3 DNA is held: 48 bases, read in frame from base 1. CDR1 and CDR2, per the germline V gene, are SGHRS and YFSETQ.

Amplification of TCR beta CDR3 regions was carried out from RNA transcripts. The first round of RT-PCR for the TCR CDR3 was performed with the HTBI primer set and the Qiagen OneStep RT-PCR kit. A second multiplex PCR round built the libraries, followed by size selection and purification. Paired-end sequencing of the libraries was performed with 100 bp reads on an Illumina HiSeq2000. As for the original processing: SOAPnuke was used to process the raw data, throwing out any read that contained adapters or uncalled bases, had a mean Phred below 15, or lacked an exact constant-primer or identifier match. COPE v1.2.5 was used to merge the high-quality paired reads, and each unique nucleotide sequence was defined as a clonotype. MiTCR v1.1 was used to align the clonotypes against IMGT TRBV, TRBD and TRBJ reference segments. The analysis was restricted to V-J combinations with a frequency above 0.0001, which together covered just over 98% of the repertoires. The TCS score was defined as the ratio of F50 (clonal expansion) to E x V (chaos), calculated using BLOSUM62-based TCRdist between CDR3 peptides within each V-J. Welch's t-statistics and random forest reduced 450 to 600 V-J features to 13, which were used in a naive Bayes classifier (R e1071). Clones were called with MiXCR by TCRdb after fastp trimmed the public reads at Q25, and only in-frame beta chains were retained. When rows share a CDR3 protein, they turn into one entry using the most common DNA and genes. Clone size and V and J calls follow TCRdb, not the original study. Present in this sample are about 700,000 distinct CDR3 sequences, approximately 14% of which were seen just once. The ten largest clones add up to roughly a tenth of the sample.

The sample is drawn from a study of T cells in Graves' hyperthyroidism and ophthalmopathy (dated 2019 in TCRdb). Broadly, across the study: Peripheral blood was sampled at the time of initial diagnosis, prior to any treatment. For training and testing, the 95 to 100 patients in the discovery cohort were randomly divided in a 7:3 ratio. To identify distinguishing TCR V-J signatures, a discovery cohort of 95 to 100 patients was used, comprising 40 to 45 with Graves' ophthalmopathy and around 57 with stable Graves' hyperthyroidism. According to the paper, TCR Vbeta CDR3 sequencing was carried out on some 130 peripheral blood samples, which came from around 43 ophthalmopathy, 70 to 80 hyperthyroidism and approximately 17 progressor patients. After sampling, hyperthyroidism patients received methimazole starting at 30 mg daily, and ophthalmopathy patients received high-dose intravenous methylprednisolone. In addition, the study compared T-cell repertoires in thyroid tissue and in blood from about 6 Graves' hyperthyroidism patients. Prospective prediction of ophthalmopathy was tested in an independent validation cohort consisting of 18 to 20 hyperthyroidism patients and 15 to 17 patients who later progressed to ophthalmopathy. General findings and caveats noted by the study authors: A model built on a 13 V-J signature distinguished ophthalmopathy from stable hyperthyroidism, reaching over 85% sensitivity and under 84% specificity in cross-validation and 80%/75% in testing. No statistical method was used to set the sample size in advance, and investigators knew the group allocation. During validation, the model predicted progression to ophthalmopathy a median of about 6.3 months ahead of onset, with approximately 71% sensitivity and almost 75% specificity. Most expanded thyroid clonotypes (frequency above 0.001) were also found in blood, which suggests that blood repertoires may mirror thyroid immune responses.

Material: blood. This chain joins TRBV5-1 to TRBJ2-3, and TRBD1 aligns with 7 junction nucleotides. The receptor's source is a woman younger than 30 with Graves' hyperthyroidism. The CDR3 in this case is CASSPTGTAGTDTQYF. The DNA is as follows: TGCGCCAGCAGTCCCACCGGGACAGCAGGGACAGATACGCAGTATTTT.